The rows below give T cell receptor beta chains drawn from one sample of a study of blood T cell repertoires in COVID-19. Profiling relied on immunoSEQ multiplex PCR, and the TCRdb table lists in-frame clones only, not all of them. The sample lists more than 100,000 clones; 84% were seen once. The sample was peripheral blood. Receptor source: a human donor in a cohort sampled during active COVID-19. Both conserved end residues are part of each CDR3. D genes are given only for firm matches. Some rows mark clone size as missing; the rest say once, few, many or name a class of expanded clone.

>NA|TRBJ1-3|NA|TRBV13
TGTGCCAGCAGCTTAGGCGGTGGGCAGGGAGGAAACACCATATATTTT
CASSLGGGQGGNTIYF
>NA|TRBJ1-5|NA|TRBV19
TGTGCCAGTAGTATATGGGCAGGAACTTATAGCAATCAGCCCCAGCATTTT
CASSIWAGTYSNQPQHF
>TRBD1|TRBJ1-5|NA|TRBV5-8
TGTGCCAGCAACTTACAGGGGATCGAGCCCCAGCATTTT
CASNLQGIEPQHF
>NA|TRBJ1-6|NA|TRBV5-5
TGTGCCAGCAGCTGGTCGGGTGATAATTCACCCCTCCACTTT
CASSWSGDNSPLHF
>NA|TRBJ2-3|NA|TRBV7-9
TGTGCCAGCAGCTACTCCGGGGCGGGGGATACGCAGTATTTT
CASSYSGAGDTQYF
>NA|TRBJ2-3|NA|TRBV5-1
TGCGCCAGCAGCTTGGCTAACTCGGTGGTCGATACGCAGTATTTT
CASSLANSVVDTQYF
>NA|TRBJ1-2|NA|TRBV6-5
TGTGCCAGCAGCCCCTCGGGACTACATAACTATGGCTACACCTTC
CASSPSGLHNYGYTF
>NA|TRBJ2-5|NA|TRBV11-1
TGTGCCAGCAGCCCGACCCCGGACAGTTTCGGGAAGACCCAGTACTTC
CASSPTPDSFGKTQYF
>TRBD1|TRBJ1-5|few|TRBV4-1
TGCGCCAGCAGCCAGAGACAGGGCATCAATCAGCCCCAGCATTTT
CASSQRQGINQPQHF
>NA|TRBJ1-2|NA|TRBV6-5
TGTGCCAGCAGCCGCCGCTCTGCGGACTATGGCTACACCTTC
CASSRRSADYGYTF
>NA|TRBJ1-6|NA|TRBV3-1/TRBV3-2
TGTGCCAGCAGCCAGCCCCCAGGGGCGGATTCACCCCTCCACTTT
CASSQPPGADSPLHF
>NA|TRBJ1-3|NA|TRBV3-1/TRBV3-2
TGTGCCAGCAGCCAAGGGGGGGGATCGTCTGGAAACACCATATATTTT
CASSQGGGSSGNTIYF
>NA|TRBJ2-1|NA|TRBV18
TGTGCCAGCTCACCCTGGGGGGACTCATACAATGAGCAGTTCTTC
CASSPWGDSYNEQFF
>TRBD1|TRBJ1-1|NA|TRBV2
TGTGCCAGCAGTGGACAGGGGGGAATGAACACTGAAGCTTTCTTT
CASSGQGGMNTEAFF
>NA|TRBJ1-2|NA|TRBV2
TGTGCCAGCACCCGGGAGAAATATGGCTACACCTTC
CASTREKYGYTF
>TRBD2|TRBJ2-7|NA|TRBV7-8
TGTGCCAGCAGCTCCGGGCGGGGGGCCATGTACGAGCAGTACTTC
CASSSGRGAMYEQYF
>TRBD2|TRBJ2-1|NA|TRBV5-1
TGCGCCAGCAAGACTAGCGGGGGGACAAACTACAATGAGCAGTTCTTC
CASKTSGGTNYNEQFF
>TRBD1|TRBJ1-2|NA|TRBV15
TGTGCCACCAGCAGAGATTGGGACAGGGGACCGAACTATGGCTACACCTTC
CATSRDWDRGPNYGYTF
>NA|TRBJ1-1|NA|TRBV10-1
TGCGCCAGCAGAGGCACAGCAAACACTGAAGCTTTCTTT
CASRGTANTEAFF
>NA|TRBJ2-1|NA|TRBV2
TGTGCCAGCAGTGAGTTAGATGAGCAGTTCTTC
CASSELDEQFF
>NA|TRBJ1-2|NA|TRBV5-8
TGTGCCAGCAGCTTGGATCGGACTTCCTCGATATTATATGGCTACACCTTC
CASSLDRTSSILYGYTF
>NA|TRBJ1-5|NA|TRBV7-8
TGTGCCAGCAGCTTTAGTGGAATGCAACCGGGGACTAATCAGCCCCAGCATTTT
CASSFSGMQPGTNQPQHF
>NA|TRBJ1-6|many|TRBV5-1
TGCGCCAGCAGCTTGGACGGGGGGAGTTCACCCCTCCACTTT
CASSLDGGSSPLHF
>NA|TRBJ2-3|NA|TRBV5-4
TGTGCCAGCAGACGCGACCCCGGAGGCACAGATACGCAGTATTTT
CASRRDPGGTDTQYF
>TRBD1|TRBJ1-5|NA|TRBV5-1
TGCGCCAGCAGCTCGGGACAGGTTAATGCGCCCCAGCATTTT
CASSSGQVNAPQHF
>TRBD1|TRBJ1-2|few|TRBV5-8
TGTGCCAGCAGCTCCGGGACAGGGGGCTATGGCTACACCTTC
CASSSGTGGYGYTF
>TRBD1|TRBJ2-1|NA|TRBV10-2
TGCGCCAGCGTGAGGGCTCACCGGGACAGGGTGAATGAGCAGTTCTTC
CASVRAHRDRVNEQFF
>TRBD2|TRBJ2-5|NA|TRBV18
TGTGCCAGCTCACCACCAAGACTAGCGGGGGCGGAAGAGACCCAGTACTTC
CASSPPRLAGAEETQYF
>TRBD1|TRBJ1-5|NA|TRBV2
TGTGCCAGCAGTCAGACAGGGATTAGTCAGCCCCAGCATTTT
CASSQTGISQPQHF
>TRBD1|TRBJ1-1|NA|TRBV13
TGTGCCAGCAGCTACAACAGGGGCAGAGGGAACACTGAAGCTTTCTTT
CASSYNRGRGNTEAFF
>NA|TRBJ2-1|NA|TRBV7-9
TGTGCCAGCAGCTTAGTATCGCAGGCTCGGGGTGAGCAGTTCTTC
CASSLVSQARGEQFF